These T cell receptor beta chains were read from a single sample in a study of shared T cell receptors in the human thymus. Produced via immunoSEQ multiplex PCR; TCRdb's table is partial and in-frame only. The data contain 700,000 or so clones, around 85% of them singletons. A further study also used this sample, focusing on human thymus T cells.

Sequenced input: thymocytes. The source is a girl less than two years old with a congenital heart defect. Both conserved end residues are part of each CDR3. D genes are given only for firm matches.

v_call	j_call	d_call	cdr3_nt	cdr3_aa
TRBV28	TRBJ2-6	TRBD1	TGTGCCAGCAGTTTTCCGGGACAGGTCTCTGGGGCCAACGTCCTGACTTTC	CASSFPGQVSGANVLTF
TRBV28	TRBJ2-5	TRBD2	TGTGCCAGCAGGCCCGGGACTAGCGGGGCTGAGACCCAGTACTTC	CASRPGTSGAETQYF
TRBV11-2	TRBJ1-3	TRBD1	TGTGCCAGCAGCTACGACCCCCAGGGGGAGGCTGGAAACACCATATATTTT	CASSYDPQGEAGNTIYF
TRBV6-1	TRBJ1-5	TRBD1	TGTGCCAGCAGACGGGGACAGTATAGCAATCAGCCCCAGCATTTT	CASRRGQYSNQPQHF
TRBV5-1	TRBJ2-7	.	TGCGCCAGCAGCCCTACGGCGGTTGAGCAGTACTTC	CASSPTAVEQYF
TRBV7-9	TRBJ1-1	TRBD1	TGTGCCAGCAGCTGGGGGGGACAGGCTACAAACACTGAAGCTTTCTTT	CASSWGGQATNTEAFF
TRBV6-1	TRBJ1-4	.	TGTGCCAGCAGTGAAAGTTTGGCAGTAAAATGGCGGAAACTGTTTTTT	CASSESLAVKWRKLFF
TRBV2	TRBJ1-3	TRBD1	TGTGCCGCAAAGAACCGGGACAGGGGGCCTTGCTCTGGAAACACCATATATTTT	CAAKNRDRGPCSGNTIYF
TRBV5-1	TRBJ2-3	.	TGCGCCAGCAGCGGAGGGACAGTCAGCACAGATACGCAGTATTTT	CASSGGTVSTDTQYF
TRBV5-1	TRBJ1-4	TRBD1	TGCGCCAGCAGCCCCCGGGACAGGGATGAAAAACTGTTTTTT	CASSPRDRDEKLFF
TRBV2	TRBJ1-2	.	TGTGCCACCGAAACCGGGAGGGGTTCTAAATATGGCTACACCTTC	CATETGRGSKYGYTF